The rows below give T cell receptor beta chains drawn from one sample of a study of Ad26.COV2.S vaccination and SARS-CoV-2 variants. The table came from immunoSEQ multiplex PCR; TCRdb's copy has only in-frame clones and leaves some out. The sample carries 300,000 to 400,000 clones, around four fifths recorded once. The material was peripheral blood, obtained in a trial of Ad26.COV2.S vaccine versus placebo. These receptors were collected from a person aged 18 to 65 who received the Ad26.COV2.S COVID-19 vaccine or a placebo. Both conserved end residues are part of each CDR3. D genes are given only for firm matches. Not all rows give a size; the values are once, few, many and, for expanded clones, a class.

d_call	j_call	v_call	clone_size	cdr3_aa	cdr3_nt
NA	TRBJ1-2	TRBV4-2	NA	CASSQDSPDYGYTF	TGTGCCAGCAGCCAAGATTCACCAGACTATGGCTACACCTTC
TRBD1	TRBJ2-5	TRBV9	NA	CASSERQGGKETQYF	TGTGCCAGCAGCGAGAGACAGGGCGGAAAAGAGACCCAGTACTTC
NA	TRBJ2-7	TRBV2	NA	CASSEGGGAPYEQYF	TGTGCCAGCAGTGAAGGGGGTGGGGCCCCCTACGAGCAGTACTTC
NA	TRBJ2-2	TRBV10-1	NA	CATGTLDGELFF	TGCGCCACCGGGACTTTAGACGGGGAGCTGTTTTTT
TRBD2	TRBJ2-1	TRBV7-3	once	CASSQSGASSYNEQFF	TGTGCCAGCAGCCAAAGCGGGGCGAGCTCCTACAATGAGCAGTTCTTC
NA	TRBJ2-7	TRBV19	NA	CASSDHPYYEQYF	TGTGCCAGTAGTGACCACCCCTACTACGAGCAGTACTTC
TRBD1	TRBJ1-3	TRBV28	NA	CASSLGGGTLNTIYF	TGTGCCAGCAGTTTGGGAGGGGGCACGTTGAACACCATATATTTT
NA	TRBJ1-1	TRBV18	many	CASSPPNGLNTEAFF	TGTGCCAGCTCACCACCAAACGGATTGAACACTGAAGCTTTCTTT
NA	TRBJ1-6	TRBV25-1	once	CASRIDRKNSPLHF	TGTGCCAGCAGGATTGACAGGAAAAATTCACCCCTCCACTTT
NA	TRBJ1-1	TRBV3-1/TRBV3-2	NA	CASSQGQVATEAFF	TGTGCCAGCAGCCAAGGACAAGTCGCGACAGAAGCTTTCTTT
NA	TRBJ2-1	TRBV7-3	NA	CASSPRREINEQFF	TGTGCCAGCAGCCCAAGACGGGAGATCAATGAGCAGTTCTTC
NA	TRBJ2-1	TRBV10-3	NA	CAISDQSGYNEQFF	TGTGCCATCAGTGACCAATCGGGGTACAATGAGCAGTTCTTC
NA	TRBJ1-2	TRBV11-2	NA	CASNQIQGNYGYTF	TGTGCCAGCAACCAAATACAGGGAAACTATGGCTACACCTTC
NA	TRBJ1-3	TRBV28	NA	CASSWVNTIYF	TGTGCCAGCAGTTGGGTCAACACCATATATTTT
TRBD1	TRBJ1-2	TRBV7-9	NA	CASSSGDRGYTF	TGTGCCAGCAGCTCAGGGGACAGGGGCTACACCTTC
NA	TRBJ1-1	TRBV6-6	NA	CASRGRGTEAFF	TGTGCCAGCAGAGGGCGGGGCACTGAAGCTTTCTTT
NA	TRBJ1-1	TRBV5-6	NA	CASSPSWDTEAFF	TGTGCCAGCAGCCCCTCGTGGGACACTGAAGCTTTCTTT
NA	TRBJ2-7	TRBV5-1	NA	CASSFVRRATDEQYF	TGCGCCAGCAGCTTCGTTCGTCGGGCAACGGACGAGCAGTACTTC
NA	TRBJ1-1	TRBV9	NA	CASSAGPLVFDMNTEAFF	TGTGCCAGCAGTGCCGGGCCCTTAGTTTTTGACATGAACACTGAAGCTTTCTTT
TRBD2	TRBJ2-1	TRBV15	NA	CATQRLASGGAPSSYNEQFF	TGTGCCACCCAAAGACTCGCTAGCGGGGGGGCCCCCAGCTCCTACAATGAGCAGTTCTTC
NA	TRBJ1-1	TRBV21-1	NA	CASSTPGEQGSPADTEAFF	TGTGCCAGCAGCACCCCTGGGGAACAGGGATCCCCAGCGGACACTGAAGCTTTCTTT
NA	TRBJ2-7	TRBV5-5	NA	CASSRLENEQYF	TGTGCCAGCAGCCGCCTTGAGAACGAGCAGTACTTC
NA	TRBJ1-2	TRBV14	NA	CASSQGPQSYYGYTF	TGTGCCAGCAGCCAAGGACCGCAGTCTTACTATGGCTACACCTTC
NA	TRBJ1-5	TRBV28	NA	CASSTPAGRGQPQHF	TGTGCCAGCAGCACCCCGGCGGGCAGGGGACAGCCCCAGCATTTT
NA	TRBJ1-4	TRBV4-2	NA	CASSPPSRGEKLFF	TGTGCCAGCAGCCCCCCTTCGAGGGGAGAAAAACTGTTTTTT
TRBD1	TRBJ1-2	TRBV3-1/TRBV3-2	few	CASGKRQGASYGYTF	TGTGCCAGCGGAAAAAGACAGGGGGCGAGCTATGGCTACACCTTC
NA	TRBJ1-5	TRBV6-5	NA	CASSLRRSNQPQHF	TGTGCCAGCAGCCTACGACGGAGCAATCAGCCCCAGCATTTT
NA	TRBJ1-2	TRBV4-1	few	CASRPDGSNYGYTF	TGCGCCAGCAGACCGGACGGGTCTAACTATGGCTACACCTTC
TRBD1	TRBJ2-5	TRBV19	NA	CASSIRPGQGYQETQYF	TGTGCCAGTAGTATTCGACCGGGACAGGGGTACCAAGAGACCCAGTACTTC
NA	TRBJ1-1	TRBV6-5	NA	CASSYGGRGTEAFF	TGTGCCAGCAGTTACGGGGGGCGCGGCACTGAAGCTTTCTTT
NA	TRBJ2-2	TRBV29-1	NA	CSVSSRSGELFF	TGCAGCGTGAGCTCCAGGTCCGGGGAGCTGTTTTTT
NA	TRBJ2-5	TRBV7-2	NA	CASSFGYTVRETQYF	TGTGCCAGCAGCTTCGGGTACACGGTTCGGGAGACCCAGTACTTC
TRBD1	TRBJ1-6	TRBV4-2	NA	CASSQKLGDSSPPLHF	TGTGCCAGCAGCCAAAAACTAGGGGACAGCTCCCCGCCCCTCCACTTT
NA	TRBJ1-1	TRBV11-2	few	CASSFSSVNTEAFF	TGTGCCAGCAGCTTTTCCTCAGTGAACACTGAAGCTTTCTTT
NA	TRBJ2-1	TRBV7-3	NA	CASSLGDPSYNEQFF	TGTGCCAGCAGCTTGGGGGACCCTTCCTACAATGAGCAGTTCTTC
NA	TRBJ2-3	TRBV30	NA	CATLLQDTQYF	TGTGCCACACTCCTTCAGGATACGCAGTATTTT
NA	TRBJ2-7	TRBV7-9	NA	CASSPQTVVAYEQYF	TGTGCCAGCAGCCCACAGACAGTGGTGGCTTACGAGCAGTACTTC
NA	TRBJ2-1	TRBV19	few	CASSISAGYNEQFF	TGTGCCAGTAGTATAAGTGCGGGGTACAATGAGCAGTTCTTC
TRBD1	TRBJ2-2	TRBV28	NA	CASTWDRFTGELFF	TGTGCCAGCACCTGGGACAGATTCACCGGGGAGCTGTTTTTT
NA	TRBJ2-7	TRBV5-4	once	CASSRDSYEQYF	TGTGCCAGCAGTCGGGACTCCTACGAGCAGTACTTC
NA	TRBJ1-6	TRBV5-1	NA	CASSLVQLNSPLHF	TGCGCCAGCAGCTTGGTACAATTAAATTCACCCCTCCACTTT
NA	TRBJ2-7	TRBV3-1/TRBV3-2	NA	CASSPLRASYEQYF	TGTGCCAGCAGCCCCCTCCGGGCCTCCTACGAGCAGTACTTC
NA	TRBJ2-5	TRBV18	NA	CASSPQSKETQYF	TGTGCCAGCTCACCACAAAGCAAAGAGACCCAGTACTTC
NA	TRBJ2-5	TRBV25-1	NA	CASSPRGVRGETQYF	TGTGCCAGCAGCCCCAGGGGCGTTCGGGGAGAGACCCAGTACTTC
NA	TRBJ1-1	TRBV5-1	NA	CASSLSGLNTEAFF	TGCGCCAGCAGCTTGTCAGGTCTGAACACTGAAGCTTTCTTT
NA	TRBJ1-3	TRBV9	once	CASSERGGQLSGNTIYF	TGTGCCAGCAGCGAGAGAGGGGGACAACTCTCTGGAAACACCATATATTTT
NA	TRBJ1-5	TRBV3-1/TRBV3-2	NA	CASSAGLGNQPQHF	TGTGCCAGCAGCGCAGGGTTGGGCAATCAGCCCCAGCATTTT